This T cell receptor (beta chain) was sequenced for a study of T cells in Graves' hyperthyroidism and ophthalmopathy. Findings of the study overall: Before onset, ophthalmopathy was predicted by the model a median around 6 months earlier. A model built on 13 V-J features separated ophthalmopathy from stable hyperthyroidism.

There are 15 residues in the CDR3. Per germline, CDR1 SGDLS and CDR2 YYNGEE. J was trimmed by 2 bases and V by 3 bases; bases with no gene match: 4. The diagnostic basis comprised clinical symptoms, serum thyroxine and TRAb, thyroid ultrasound and orbital computed tomography. What was amplified from RNA transcripts were TCR beta CDR3 regions. The primer set for the first-round RT-PCR of the TCR CDR3 was HTBI. TCRdb passed the multiplex PCR reads through MiXCR, listing each CDR3 protein once. The repertoire includes about 380,000 distinct CDR3 sequences, around 18% of them detected once, and over 35% sits in the top ten. Worth noting for this clonotype: What it binds is not known.

The genes are TRBV9 and TRBJ2-7; 11 bases align to TRBD1. Material: blood. This TCR was recovered from a man between 18 and 29 years old with Graves' ophthalmopathy. CDR3 residues: CASSGGQGAPYEQYF. The CDR3 DNA reads TGTGCCAGCAGCGGAGGACAGGGGGCCCCCTACGAGCAGTACTTC.